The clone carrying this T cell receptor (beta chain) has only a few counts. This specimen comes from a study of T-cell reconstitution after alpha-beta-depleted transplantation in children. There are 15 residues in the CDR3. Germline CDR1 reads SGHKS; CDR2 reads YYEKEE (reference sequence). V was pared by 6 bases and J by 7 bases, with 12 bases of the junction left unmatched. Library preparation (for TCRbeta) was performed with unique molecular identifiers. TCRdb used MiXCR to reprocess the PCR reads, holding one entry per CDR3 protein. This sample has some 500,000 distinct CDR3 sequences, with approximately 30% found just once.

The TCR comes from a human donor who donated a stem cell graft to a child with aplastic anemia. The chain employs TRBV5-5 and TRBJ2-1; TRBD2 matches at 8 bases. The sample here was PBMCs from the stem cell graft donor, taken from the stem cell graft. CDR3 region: CASNLGAGVGNEQFF. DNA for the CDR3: TGTGCCAGCAACCTTGGAGCGGGAGTGGGGAATGAGCAGTTCTTC.